This T cell receptor (beta chain) was recovered during a study of blood T cell repertoires in COVID-19. Study-wide context: The study drew acute and convalescent COVID-19 samples from the United States, Italy and Spain. T cells, B-cell-depleted T cells, or PBMCs supplied cDNA or gDNA.

Germline V gene data show CDR1 as SNHLY and CDR2 as FYNNEI. This CDR3 region has 16 residues. Losses at the gene ends were 8 bases for V and 10 bases for J; bases not matched to a gene: 15. This clone was detected once. Original data processing: Estimated nucleated cell counts came from reference gene primer amplification. Method: immunoSEQ multiplex PCR; TCRdb's copy keeps in-frame clones and lacks some. The DNA gave D and trimming, while V, J and clone size come from that table. In the table there are about 190,000 clones, roughly four fifths of which are singletons. The chain carries TRBV2 and TRBJ1-6; 9 bases agree with TRBD1. The sample consisted of peripheral blood. The source is a man aged 30-40 years with active or convalescent COVID-19. CDR3 sequence (DNA): TGTGCCAGCCGAACAGGGGGCGCGACCTCCGGGTCACCCCTCCACTTT. Residues: CASRTGGATSGSPLHF.